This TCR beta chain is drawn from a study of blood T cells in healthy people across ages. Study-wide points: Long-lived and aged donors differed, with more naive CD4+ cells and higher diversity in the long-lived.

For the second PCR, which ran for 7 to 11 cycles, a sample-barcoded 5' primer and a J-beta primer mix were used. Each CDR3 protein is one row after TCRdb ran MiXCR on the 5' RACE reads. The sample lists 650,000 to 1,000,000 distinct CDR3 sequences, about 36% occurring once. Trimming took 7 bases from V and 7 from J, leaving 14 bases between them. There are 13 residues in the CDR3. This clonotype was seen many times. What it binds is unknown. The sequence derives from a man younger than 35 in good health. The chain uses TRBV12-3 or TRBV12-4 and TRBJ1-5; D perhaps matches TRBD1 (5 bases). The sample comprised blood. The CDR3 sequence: CASTQDTYQPQHF. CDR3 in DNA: TGTGCCAGCACCCAGGACACCTACCAGCCCCAGCATTTT.